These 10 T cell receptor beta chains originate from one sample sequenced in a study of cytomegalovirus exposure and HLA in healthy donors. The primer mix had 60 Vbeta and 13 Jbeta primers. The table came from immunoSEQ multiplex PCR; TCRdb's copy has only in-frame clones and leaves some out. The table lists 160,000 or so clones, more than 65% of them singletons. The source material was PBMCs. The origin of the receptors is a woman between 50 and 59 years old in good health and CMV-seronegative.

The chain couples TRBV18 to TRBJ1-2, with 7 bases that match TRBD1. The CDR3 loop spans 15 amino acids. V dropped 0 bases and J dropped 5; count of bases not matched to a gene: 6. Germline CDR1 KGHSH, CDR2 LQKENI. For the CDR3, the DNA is TGTGCCAGCTCACCACCCGGACAGGTTGGATATGGCTACACCTTC. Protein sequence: CASSPPGQVGYGYTF.

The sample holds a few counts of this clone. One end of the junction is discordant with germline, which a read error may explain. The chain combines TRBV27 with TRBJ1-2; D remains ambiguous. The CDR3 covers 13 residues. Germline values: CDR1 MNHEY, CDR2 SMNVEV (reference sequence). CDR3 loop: CASSWSNNYSYTF. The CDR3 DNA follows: TGTGCCAGCAGTTGGTCAAATAACTATAGCTACACCTTC.

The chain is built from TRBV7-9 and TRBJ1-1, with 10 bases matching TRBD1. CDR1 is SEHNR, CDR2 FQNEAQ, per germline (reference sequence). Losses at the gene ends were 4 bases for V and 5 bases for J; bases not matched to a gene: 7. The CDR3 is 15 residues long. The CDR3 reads CASSSTGGGGTEAFF. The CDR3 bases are TGTGCCAGCAGCTCGACAGGGGGCGGGGGAACTGAAGCTTTCTTT.

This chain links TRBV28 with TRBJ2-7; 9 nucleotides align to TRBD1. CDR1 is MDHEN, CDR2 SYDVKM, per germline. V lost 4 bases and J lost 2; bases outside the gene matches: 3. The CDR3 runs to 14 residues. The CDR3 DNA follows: TGTGCCAGCAGTTACAGGGGGCCGCCCTACGAGCAGTACTTC. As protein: CASSYRGPPYEQYF.

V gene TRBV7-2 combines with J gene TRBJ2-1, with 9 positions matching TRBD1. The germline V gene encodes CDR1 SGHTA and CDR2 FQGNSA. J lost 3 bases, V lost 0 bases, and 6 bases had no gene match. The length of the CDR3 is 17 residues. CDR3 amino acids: CASSLAATGGHYNEQFF. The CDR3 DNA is TGTGCCAGCAGCTTAGCCGCAACAGGGGGCCACTACAATGAGCAGTTCTTC.

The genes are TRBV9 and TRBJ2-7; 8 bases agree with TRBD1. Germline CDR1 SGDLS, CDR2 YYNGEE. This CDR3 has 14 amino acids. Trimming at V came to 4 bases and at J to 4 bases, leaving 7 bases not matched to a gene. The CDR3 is CASSSGQGVYEQYF. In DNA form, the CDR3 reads TGTGCCAGCAGCTCAGGACAGGGTGTGTACGAGCAGTACTTC.

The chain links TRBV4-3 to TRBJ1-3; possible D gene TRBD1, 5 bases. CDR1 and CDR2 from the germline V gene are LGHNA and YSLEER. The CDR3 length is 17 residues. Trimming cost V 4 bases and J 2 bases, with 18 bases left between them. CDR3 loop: CASSRLTDSHPGNTIYF. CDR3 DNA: TGCGCCAGCAGCCGACTTACAGACAGCCACCCTGGAAACACCATATATTTT.

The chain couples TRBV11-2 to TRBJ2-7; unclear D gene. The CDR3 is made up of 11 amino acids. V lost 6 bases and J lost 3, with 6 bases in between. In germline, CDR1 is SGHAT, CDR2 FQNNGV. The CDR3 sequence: CASRMRYEQYF. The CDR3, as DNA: TGTGCCAGCAGGATGCGCTACGAGCAGTACTTC.

The CDR3 here is CASDRTDTQYF. The CDR3 DNA reads as TGTGCAAGCGATCGGACAGATACGCAGTATTTT. The chain employs TRBV7-2 and TRBJ2-3; D not resolved. Looked up from germline, CDR1 is SGHTA and CDR2 is FQGNSA. The CDR3 runs 11 residues.

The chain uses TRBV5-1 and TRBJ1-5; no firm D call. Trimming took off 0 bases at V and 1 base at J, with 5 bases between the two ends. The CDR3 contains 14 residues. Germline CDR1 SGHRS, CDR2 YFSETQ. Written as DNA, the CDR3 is TGCGCCAGCAGCTTGGCCGGGAGCAATCAGCCCCAGCATTTT. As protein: CASSLAGSNQPQHF. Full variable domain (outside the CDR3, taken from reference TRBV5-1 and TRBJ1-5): KAGVTQTPRYLIKTRGQQVTLSCSPISGHRSVSWYQQTPGQGLQFLFEYFSETQRNKGNFPGRFSGRQFSNSRSEMNVSTLELGDSALYLCASSLAGSNQPQHFGDGTRLSIL.